Each of the 25 T cell receptor beta chains below was sequenced from the same sample in a study of blood T cell repertoires in COVID-19. Libraries were prepared by immunoSEQ multiplex PCR; TCRdb keeps only in-frame clonotypes and omits some of them. The sample yields hundreds of thousands of clones, around nine tenths seen once. Input material: PBMCs or T cells enriched from blood (not recorded which). The receptors stem from a woman in her sixties or seventies in a cohort exposed to, infected with or recovered from COVID-19 (not recorded which).

This chain uses TRBV5-6 with TRBJ2-3; 12 nucleotides match TRBD2. Looked up from germline, CDR1 is SGHDT and CDR2 is YYEEEE. The CDR3 extends over 16 amino acids. V lost 4 bases to trimming and J lost 1 base; unmatched junction nucleotides: 4. Here the CDR3 reads CASSRRTSGGTDTQYF. CDR3 coding DNA: TGTGCCAGCAGCAGAAGGACTAGCGGGGGCACAGATACGCAGTATTTT.

The chain couples TRBV3-1 (or the pseudogene TRBV3-2) to TRBJ2-5; maybe TRBD2 (6 bases). Germline-derived CDR1 and CDR2 are LGHDT and YNNKEL (reference sequence). This CDR3 has 17 residues. V was pared by 1 base and J by 2 bases, with 17 bases between. Written as DNA, the CDR3 is TGTGCCAGCAGCCAAGCCAGGACCCGACGGGGGCAAGAGACCCAGTACTTC. This encodes CASSQARTRRGQETQYF.

The V and J genes are TRBV28 and TRBJ2-7; a possible D gene is TRBD1 (6 bases). Germline loops: CDR1 MDHEN, CDR2 SYDVKM. V was clipped by 8 bases and J by 1 base, with 9 bases between them. The CDR3 is 12 residues long. The CDR3 DNA is TGTGCCAGCCGGGACACTTCCTACGAGCAGTACTTC. Protein sequence: CASRDTSYEQYF.

The table lists this clone with a count of one. The chain recombines TRBV6-5 with TRBJ2-7; D unclear. Germline loops: CDR1 MNHEY, CDR2 SVGAGI. V gave up 6 bases and J gave up 5 bases, with 14 bases separating them. The CDR3 is made up of 13 amino acids. This chain's CDR3 is CASSPSPQNEQYF. DNA for the CDR3: TGTGCCAGCAGCCCCTCCCCCCAGAACGAGCAGTACTTC.

The rearrangement uses TRBV12-3 or TRBV12-4 and TRBJ1-2; D not resolved. The CDR3 length is 13 residues. With 3 bases removed from V and 5 bases from J, the gap between germline ends came to 10 bases. The CDR3 nucleotides read TGTGCCAGCAGTTTGGCAAACGGGTATGGCTACACCTTC. Protein product: CASSLANGYGYTF.

The genes are TRBV18 and TRBJ2-3, with D hard to call. Germline V CDR1 and CDR2: KGHSH, LQKENI. The CDR3 runs 12 residues. Trimming stripped 3 bases from V and 2 bases from J, with 3 bases between. For the CDR3, the DNA is TGTGCCAGCTCACCCTCCACAGATACGCAGTATTTT. Translated: CASSPSTDTQYF.

This chain uses TRBV5-1 with TRBJ1-4, with D maybe TRBD1 (5 bases). Germline values: CDR1 SGHRS, CDR2 YFSETQ. Deletions cut 4 bases from V and 0 bases from J, with 10 bases between. This CDR3 has 15 amino acids. The CDR3 spells CASSPTVATNEKLFF. The CDR3 DNA follows: TGCGCCAGCAGCCCGACAGTTGCAACTAATGAAAAACTGTTTTTT.

The chain recombines TRBV5-1 with TRBJ2-7; 11 bases map to TRBD1. This CDR3 is built from 17 residues. Germline-derived CDR1 and CDR2 are SGHRS and YFSETQ. V shed 2 bases and J 3 bases; nucleotides not matched to a gene: 10. The CDR3: CASSLPGQGGFFYEQYF. The CDR3 DNA is TGCGCCAGCAGCTTACCGGGACAGGGGGGTTTTTTCTACGAGCAGTACTTC. The whole variable domain, filled in from reference TRBV5-1 and TRBJ2-7, reads KAGVTQTPRYLIKTRGQQVTLSCSPISGHRSVSWYQQTPGQGLQFLFEYFSETQRNKGNFPGRFSGRQFSNSRSEMNVSTLELGDSALYLCASSLPGQGGFFYEQYFGPGTRLTVT.

The V call is TRBV9, the J call TRBJ2-1, with 10 bases fitting TRBD2. Germline V gene data show CDR1 as SGDLS and CDR2 as YYNGEE. The CDR3 spans 18 residues. With 0 bases clipped from V and 2 bases from J, the junction kept 8 bases outside the gene matches. For the CDR3, the DNA is TGTGCCAGCAGCGTAGCCCCTGCCACTAGCGGGACCTACAATGAGCAGTTCTTC. Residues: CASSVAPATSGTYNEQFF.

The V and J genes are TRBV27 and TRBJ2-7, with a possible D match to TRBD2 (5 bases). This CDR3 contains 14 residues. Trimming removed 0 bases at V and 4 bases at J, with 10 bases between. In germline, CDR1 is MNHEY, CDR2 SMNVEV (reference sequence). For the CDR3, the DNA is TGTGCCAGCAGTTTATCGGCGGGCGAGTACGAGCAGTACTTC. It encodes CASSLSAGEYEQYF.

The rearrangement links TRBV5-1 to TRBJ2-1; 11 bases align to TRBD2. V dropped 4 bases and J dropped 8; count of bases not matched to a gene: 5. The CDR3 consists of 14 residues. Per the germline V gene, CDR1 is SGHRS and CDR2 is YFSETQ. CDR3 sequence: CASSKTSGRDEQFF. The DNA of the CDR3 is TGCGCCAGCAGCAAAACTAGCGGGAGAGATGAGCAGTTCTTC.

This clone is a singleton in its sample. This rearrangement joins TRBV28 to TRBJ2-7, with D possibly matching TRBD2 (6 bases). This CDR3 has 15 amino acids. Germline V gene data show CDR1 as MDHEN and CDR2 as SYDVKM. V was clipped by 1 base and J by 4 bases, with 14 bases between them. The DNA for the CDR3 is TGTGCCAGCAGTTTATTCCGGGGGAGTCGTTACGAGCAGTACTTC. Translation gives CASSLFRGSRYEQYF.

The rearrangement joins TRBV5-1 to TRBJ2-1; 10 bases map to TRBD2. This CDR3 is built from 17 residues. Germline V CDR1 and CDR2: SGHRS, YFSETQ. V shed 1 base, J shed 2 bases, and the junction held 6 bases outside the gene matches. CDR3: CASSLSSGRLAYNEQFF. The CDR3 DNA reads TGCGCCAGCAGCTTGTCTAGCGGGAGATTGGCCTACAATGAGCAGTTCTTC.

This chain's CDR3 is CASSPFRDRVTFF. The CDR3 DNA follows: TGTGCCAGTAGCCCTTTCCGGGACAGGGTGACGTTCTTC. This rearrangement joins TRBV19 to TRBJ2-1, with 9 positions matching TRBD1. Germline CDR1 and CDR2: LNHDA and SQIVND (reference sequence). The trim removed 6 bases at V and 15 bases at J, leaving 12 bases unmatched. This CDR3 spans 13 amino acids.

Only one count was recorded for this clone. The same CDR3 can be traced to other DNA sequences in this sample. This sequence joins TRBV5-6 and TRBJ2-5, with a tentative D call TRBD1 (5 bases). From germline, CDR1 is SGHDT and CDR2 YYEEEE. This CDR3 comprises 13 residues. V was trimmed by 0 bases and J by 2 bases, leaving 5 bases between them. CDR3 nucleotide sequence: TGTGCCAGCAGCTTGGGACAGCAAGAGACCCAGTACTTC. Translating it yields CASSLGQQETQYF.

The V and J genes are TRBV28 and TRBJ2-7, with D maybe TRBD1 (8 bases). The germline CDR1 and CDR2 sequences are MDHEN and SYDVKM. CDR3 size: 14 residues. With 8 bases removed from V and 3 bases from J, the gap between germline ends came to 17 bases. In DNA, the CDR3 is TGTGCCAGCCTCAGCGGGACAGGCCTCTACGAGCAGTACTTC. Translating gives CASLSGTGLYEQYF.

This chain joins TRBV4-1 and TRBJ2-3, with D unresolved. Per germline, CDR1 MGHRA and CDR2 YSYEKL. V lost 2 bases to trimming and J lost 10 bases, with 7 bases between them. The CDR3 extends over 11 amino acids. The CDR3 is CASSQTTAQYF. CDR3 DNA: TGCGCCAGCAGCCAAACTACCGCGCAGTATTTT.

The DNA for the CDR3 is TGTGCCAGCAGTGAAATTAACAGGCTAGCGGATGGCTACACCTTC. Its translation is CASSEINRLADGYTF. This sequence joins TRBV2 and TRBJ1-2; D may be TRBD1 (5 bases). The ends were cut back, 2 bases at V and 6 bases at J, with 16 bases in the middle. Germline CDR1 reads SNHLY; CDR2 reads FYNNEI. The CDR3 is 15 amino acids.

This chain connects TRBV2 to TRBJ1-5, with D possibly TRBD1 on 5 matching bases. Germline loops: CDR1 SNHLY, CDR2 FYNNEI. The ends were cut back, 1 base at V and 6 bases at J, with 13 bases in the middle. This CDR3 region has 15 residues. The chain's CDR3 is CASSEGDRGSQPQHF. Written as DNA, the CDR3 is TGTGCCAGCAGTGAAGGGGATAGGGGCAGTCAGCCCCAGCATTTT.

The chain combines TRBV5-6 with TRBJ2-3; TRBD1 matches at 8 bases. CDR3 length: 14 amino acids. V lost 4 bases to trimming and J lost 1 base; unmatched junction nucleotides: 2. In germline, CDR1 is SGHDT, CDR2 YYEEEE. In DNA, the CDR3 is TGTGCCAGCAGCCAGGGACAGGGCACAGATACGCAGTATTTT. Translating it yields CASSQGQGTDTQYF.

This clone was detected only once. This rearrangement joins TRBV7-8 to TRBJ2-4; perhaps TRBD1 as D (6 bases). Trimming removed 0 bases from V and 0 bases from J, with 12 bases in between. CDR3 length equals 17 residues. Germline assignment: CDR1 SGHVS and CDR2 FQNEAQ. The CDR3 DNA reads as TGTGCCAGCAGCTTAGCGGCAGGGGTTCTAGCCAAAAACATTCAGTACTTC. Translating gives CASSLAAGVLAKNIQYF.

The V gene is TRBV6-2 or TRBV6-3, the J gene TRBJ1-6; D gene uncertain. Trimming cost V 0 bases and J 8 bases, with 5 bases left between them. The CDR3 consists of 13 residues. The germline V gene encodes CDR1 MNHEY and CDR2 SVGEGT. The CDR3 nucleotides read TGTGCCAGCAGTTACTCCGAGTATTCACCCCTCCACTTT. Protein product: CASSYSEYSPLHF.

This chain uses TRBV2 with TRBJ2-6; the D is unclear. Germline V lookup: CDR1 SNHLY, CDR2 FYNNEI. V was cut by 9 bases and J by 0 bases, with 15 bases left in between. The CDR3 contains 16 residues. In nucleotides, the CDR3 is TGTGCCAGGGTACGGCAGGAACACTCTGGGGCCAACGTCCTGACTTTC. This sequence encodes CARVRQEHSGANVLTF.

The chain is built from TRBV10-3 and TRBJ1-1; unclear D gene. V shed 2 bases and J shed 1 base, with 8 bases lying between them. The CDR3 sequence is 14 residues long. Germline loops: CDR1 ENHRY, CDR2 SYGVKD. This CDR3 reads CAISEGSWNTEAFF. DNA for the CDR3: TGTGCCATCAGTGAGGGGAGCTGGAACACTGAAGCTTTCTTT.

The chain couples TRBV6-5 to TRBJ2-7; 7 positions agree with TRBD1. Germline V gene lookup returns CDR1 MNHEY and CDR2 SVGAGI. This CDR3 contains 15 residues. J lost 3 bases, V lost 6 bases, and 11 bases had no gene match. The CDR3 coding sequence is TGTGCCAGCAGCCGCCGGGACAGAATCAACTACGAGCAGTACTTC. Translation gives CASSRRDRINYEQYF.